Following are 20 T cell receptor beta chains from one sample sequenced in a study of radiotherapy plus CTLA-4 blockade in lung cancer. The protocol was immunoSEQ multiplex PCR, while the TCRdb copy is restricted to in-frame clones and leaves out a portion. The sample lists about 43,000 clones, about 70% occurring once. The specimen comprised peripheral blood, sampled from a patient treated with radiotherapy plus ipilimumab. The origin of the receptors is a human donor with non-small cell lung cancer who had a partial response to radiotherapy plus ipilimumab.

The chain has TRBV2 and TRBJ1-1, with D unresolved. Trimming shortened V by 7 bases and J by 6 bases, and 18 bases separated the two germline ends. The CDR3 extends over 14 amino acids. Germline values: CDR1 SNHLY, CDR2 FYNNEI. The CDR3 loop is CASTGDGGGPEAFF. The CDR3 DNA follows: TGTGCCAGCACGGGAGATGGAGGAGGGCCTGAAGCTTTCTTT.

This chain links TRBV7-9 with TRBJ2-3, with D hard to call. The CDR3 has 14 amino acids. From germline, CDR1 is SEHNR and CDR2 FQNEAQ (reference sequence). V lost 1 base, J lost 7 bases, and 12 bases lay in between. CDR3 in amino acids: CASSLGGVGNTQYF. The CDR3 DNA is TGTGCCAGCAGCTTAGGAGGTGTCGGCAATACGCAGTATTTT.

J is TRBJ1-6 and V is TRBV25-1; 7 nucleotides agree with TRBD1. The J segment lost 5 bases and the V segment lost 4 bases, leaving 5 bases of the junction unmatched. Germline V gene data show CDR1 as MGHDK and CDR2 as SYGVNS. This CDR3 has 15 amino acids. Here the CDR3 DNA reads TGTGCCAGCAGTGCCTGGACAGGAGATAATTCACCCCTCCACTTT. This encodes CASSAWTGDNSPLHF.

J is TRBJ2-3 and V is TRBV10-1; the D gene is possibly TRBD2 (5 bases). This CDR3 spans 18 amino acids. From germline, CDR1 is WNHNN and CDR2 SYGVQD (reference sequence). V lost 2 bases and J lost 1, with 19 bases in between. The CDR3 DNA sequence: TGCGCCAGCAGTGAGCCTACGGGATTCGACAATGGCACAGATACGCAGTATTTT. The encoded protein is CASSEPTGFDNGTDTQYF.

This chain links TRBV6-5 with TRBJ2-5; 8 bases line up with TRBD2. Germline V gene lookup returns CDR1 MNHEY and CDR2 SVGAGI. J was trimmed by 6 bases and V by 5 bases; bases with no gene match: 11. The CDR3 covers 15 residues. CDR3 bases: TGTGCCAGCAGTGGAAGCTCGGGAGGGTCTAAGACCCAGTACTTC. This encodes CASSGSSGGSKTQYF.

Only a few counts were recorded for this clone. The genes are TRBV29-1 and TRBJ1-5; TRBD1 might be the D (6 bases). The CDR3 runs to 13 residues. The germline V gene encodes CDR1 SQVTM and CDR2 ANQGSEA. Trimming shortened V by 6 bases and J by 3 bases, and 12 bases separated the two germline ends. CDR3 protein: CSVQGSVNQPQHF. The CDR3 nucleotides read TGCAGCGTCCAGGGGTCGGTCAATCAGCCCCAGCATTTT.

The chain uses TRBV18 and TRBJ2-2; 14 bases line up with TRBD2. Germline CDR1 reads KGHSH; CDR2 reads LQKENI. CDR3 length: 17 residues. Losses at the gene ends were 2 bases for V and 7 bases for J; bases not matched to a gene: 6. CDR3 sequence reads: CASSPRLAGGPNGELFF. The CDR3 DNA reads TGTGCCAGCTCACCAAGACTAGCGGGAGGGCCGAACGGGGAGCTGTTTTTT.

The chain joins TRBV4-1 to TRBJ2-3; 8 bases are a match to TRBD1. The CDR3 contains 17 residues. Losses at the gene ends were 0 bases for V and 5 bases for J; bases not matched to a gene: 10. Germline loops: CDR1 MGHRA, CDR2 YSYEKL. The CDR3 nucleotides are TGCGCCAGCAGCCAAGATGAGCCGACAGGGGACGAAGATACGCAGTATTTT. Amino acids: CASSQDEPTGDEDTQYF.

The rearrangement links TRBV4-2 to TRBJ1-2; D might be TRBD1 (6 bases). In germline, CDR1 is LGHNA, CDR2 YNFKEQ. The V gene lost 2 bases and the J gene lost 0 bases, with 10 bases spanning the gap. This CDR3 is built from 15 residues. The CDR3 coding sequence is TGTGCCAGCAGCCAACCCGGACAGTCTAACTATGGCTACACCTTC. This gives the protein CASSQPGQSNYGYTF.

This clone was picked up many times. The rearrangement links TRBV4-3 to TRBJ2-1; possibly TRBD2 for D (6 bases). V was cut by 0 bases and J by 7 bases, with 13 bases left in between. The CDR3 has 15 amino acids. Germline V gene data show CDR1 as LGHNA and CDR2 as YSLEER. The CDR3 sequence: CASSQDGLSRNEQFF. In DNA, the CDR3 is TGCGCCAGCAGCCAAGACGGACTATCAAGGAATGAGCAGTTCTTC.

The CDR3 DNA follows: TGTGCCAGTACCCCGGGACAGGCGACCTACGAGCAGTACTTC. It is translated as CASTPGQATYEQYF. The chain carries TRBV19 and TRBJ2-7, with 8 bases matching TRBD1. V was clipped by 7 bases and J by 2 bases; unmatched bases: 7. CDR3 size: 14 residues. Germline V gene sequence: CDR1 LNHDA, CDR2 SQIVND (reference sequence).

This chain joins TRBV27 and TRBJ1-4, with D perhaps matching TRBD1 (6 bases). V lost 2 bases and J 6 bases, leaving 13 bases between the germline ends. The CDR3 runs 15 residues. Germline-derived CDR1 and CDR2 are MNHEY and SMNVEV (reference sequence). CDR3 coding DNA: TGTGCCAGCAGTTTAAGCAGGGGAAGAGATGAAAAACTGTTTTTT. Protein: CASSLSRGRDEKLFF.

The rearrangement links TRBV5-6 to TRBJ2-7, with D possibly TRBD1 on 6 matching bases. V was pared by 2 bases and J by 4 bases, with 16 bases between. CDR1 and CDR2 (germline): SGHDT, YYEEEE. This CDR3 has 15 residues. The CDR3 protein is CASSFHRVLRYEQYF. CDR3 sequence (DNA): TGTGCCAGCAGCTTCCACAGGGTTTTGCGTTACGAGCAGTACTTC.

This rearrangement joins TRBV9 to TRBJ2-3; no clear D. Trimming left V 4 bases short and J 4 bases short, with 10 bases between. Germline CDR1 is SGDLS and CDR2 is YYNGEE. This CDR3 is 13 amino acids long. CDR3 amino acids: CASSSRLADTQYF. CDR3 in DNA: TGTGCCAGCAGCTCGCGACTTGCAGATACGCAGTATTTT. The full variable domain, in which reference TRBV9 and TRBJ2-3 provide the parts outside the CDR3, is DSGVTQTPKHLITATGQRVTLRCSPRSGDLSVYWYQQSLDQGLQFLIQYYNGEERAKGNILERFSAQQFPDLHSELNLSSLELGDSALYFCASSSRLADTQYFGPGTRLTVL.

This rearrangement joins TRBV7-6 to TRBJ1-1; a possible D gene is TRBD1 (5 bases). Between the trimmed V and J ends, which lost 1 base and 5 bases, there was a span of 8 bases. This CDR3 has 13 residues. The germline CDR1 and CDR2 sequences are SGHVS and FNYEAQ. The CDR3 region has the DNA TGTGCCAGCAGCTTAGGGGGCGGTACTGAAGCTTTCTTT. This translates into CASSLGGGTEAFF.

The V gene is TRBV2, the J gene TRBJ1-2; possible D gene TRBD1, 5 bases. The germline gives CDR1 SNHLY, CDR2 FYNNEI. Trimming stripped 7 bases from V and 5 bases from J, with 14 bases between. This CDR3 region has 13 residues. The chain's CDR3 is CASKGTYLYGYTF. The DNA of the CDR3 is TGTGCCAGCAAGGGGACTTACCTTTATGGCTACACCTTC. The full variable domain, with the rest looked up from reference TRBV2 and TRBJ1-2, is EPEVTQTPSHQVTQMGQEVILRCVPISNHLYFYWYRQILGQKVEFLVSFYNNEISEKSEIFDDQFSVERPDGSNFTLKIRSTKLEDSAMYFCASKGTYLYGYTFGSGTRLTVV.

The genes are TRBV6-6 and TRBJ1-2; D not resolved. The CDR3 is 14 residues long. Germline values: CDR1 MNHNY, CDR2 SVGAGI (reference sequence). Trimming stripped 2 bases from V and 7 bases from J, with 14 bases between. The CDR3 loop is CASSYGSIESGYTF. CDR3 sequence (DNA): TGTGCCAGCAGTTACGGTAGTATAGAAAGTGGCTACACCTTC.

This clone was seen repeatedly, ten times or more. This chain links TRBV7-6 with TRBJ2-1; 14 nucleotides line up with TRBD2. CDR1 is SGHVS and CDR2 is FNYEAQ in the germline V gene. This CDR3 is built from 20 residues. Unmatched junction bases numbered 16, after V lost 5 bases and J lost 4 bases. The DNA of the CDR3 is TGTGCCAGCAGCGGCTCCCCGGGACTAGCGGGAGAGGCTTCGTACAATGAGCAGTTCTTC. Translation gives CASSGSPGLAGEASYNEQFF.

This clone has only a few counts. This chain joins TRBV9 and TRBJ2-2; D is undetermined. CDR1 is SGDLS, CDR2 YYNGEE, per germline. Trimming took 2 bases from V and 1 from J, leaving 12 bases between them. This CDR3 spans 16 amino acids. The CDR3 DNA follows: TGTGCCAGCAGCGTCTCTAGTTCCGGGAACACCGGGGAGCTGTTTTTT. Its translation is CASSVSSSGNTGELFF. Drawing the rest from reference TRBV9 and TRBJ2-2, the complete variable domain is DSGVTQTPKHLITATGQRVTLRCSPRSGDLSVYWYQQSLDQGLQFLIQYYNGEERAKGNILERFSAQQFPDLHSELNLSSLELGDSALYFCASSVSSSGNTGELFFGEGSRLTVL.

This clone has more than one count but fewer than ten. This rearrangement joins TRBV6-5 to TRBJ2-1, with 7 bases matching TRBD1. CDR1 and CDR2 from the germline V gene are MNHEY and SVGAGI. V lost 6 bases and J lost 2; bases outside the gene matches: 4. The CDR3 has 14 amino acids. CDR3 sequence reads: CASRETGPYNEQFF. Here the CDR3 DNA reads TGTGCCAGCAGGGAGACAGGGCCCTACAATGAGCAGTTCTTC.